The clone carrying this T cell receptor beta chain was seen only a few times. The antigen is unknown. This entry comes from a study of beta chain features in type 1 diabetes. Background on the study: Researchers looked at fewer than 120,000,000 sorted cells across all samples. Whole-study results and caveats: It was among patients, rather than healthy donors, that naive, central memory and Treg TCRB repertoires appeared more similar. cDNA-based reads could over-represent cells with high TCR expression. Shortening that was moderate but significant affected the TCRB CDR3s of Type 1 diabetes patients in all four CD4+ subsets.

Naive, central memory, regulatory and stem cell-like memory cells within the CD4+ compartment were sorted using CD45RO/CCR7/CD25/CD127/CD95/CD27. The study reverse transcribed the entire isolated RNA, so it sequenced expressed TCRB transcripts. Clones were sequenced by immunoSEQ multiplex PCR, and TCRdb holds only the in-frame ones, with some missing. In the table there are hundreds of thousands of clones, 11% to 15% of which are singletons. Germline assignment: CDR1 LGHNA and CDR2 YNFKEQ. The ends were cut back, 2 bases at V and 9 bases at J, with 11 bases in the middle. CDR3 length: 13 amino acids.

The sample was naive CD4+ T cells from blood. V gene TRBV4-2 combines with J gene TRBJ1-5, with a tentative D call TRBD1 (5 bases). The receptor was isolated from a man between 18 and 29 years old with type 1 diabetes. Here the CDR3 DNA reads TGTGCCAGCAGCCAACAGGGAGCTGGGCCCCAGCATTTT. Amino acid sequence: CASSQQGAGPQHF.